The 20 T cell receptor beta chains listed next were all sequenced from one sample in a study of cytomegalovirus exposure and HLA in healthy donors. PCR primers comprised 60 Vbeta and 13 Jbeta primers. This table comes from immunoSEQ multiplex PCR, and its TCRdb copy is limited to in-frame clones, with some not included. The repertoire holds more than 150,000 clones, with around 78% as singletons. Sequencing was performed on PBMCs. The receptors here all came from a man between 40 and 49 years old in good health and CMV-seronegative.

This clone has a handful of counts. The V gene is TRBV7-8, the J gene TRBJ1-5; D not resolved. V was clipped by 2 bases and J by 7 bases, with 12 bases between them. Germline V gives CDR1 SGHVS, CDR2 FQNEAQ. This CDR3 spans 14 amino acids. This chain's CDR3 is CASSLTAGGQPQHF. The CDR3 DNA reads TGTGCCAGCAGCTTAACCGCAGGTGGCCAGCCCCAGCATTTT.

The V gene is TRBV7-3, the J gene TRBJ1-1, with 11 bases aligning to TRBD1. This CDR3 has 14 amino acids. CDR1 is SGHTA, CDR2 FQGTGA, per germline. With 0 bases clipped from V and 12 bases from J, the junction kept 6 bases outside the gene matches. The CDR3 region has the DNA TGTGCCAGCAGCTTAACCGGGACAGGGGGATCCTCTTTCTTT. Its protein is CASSLTGTGGSSFF.

The gene calls are TRBV29-1 and TRBJ2-7; 11 bases fit TRBD2. Germline lookup yields CDR1 SQVTM and CDR2 ANQGSEA. J gave up 2 bases and V 2 bases, and 2 bases lay outside the gene matches. The CDR3 covers 14 residues. CDR3 amino acids: CSVESSGRAYEQYF. The CDR3 DNA reads as TGCAGCGTTGAAAGTAGCGGGAGGGCCTACGAGCAGTACTTC.

The CDR3 DNA follows: TGTGCCAGCAGTCTGGCGGGGCCCGGGACTTACCAAGAGACCCAGTACTTC. Translated, it gives CASSLAGPGTYQETQYF. The chain recombines TRBV27 with TRBJ2-5; TRBD2 might be the D (6 bases). In germline, CDR1 is MNHEY, CDR2 SMNVEV (reference sequence). The CDR3 is 17 amino acids. The V and J ends lost 5 bases and 0 bases respectively, with 19 bases between them.

The chain recombines TRBV15 with TRBJ1-6, with a weak D call TRBD1 (6 bases). V shed 1 base and J shed 8 bases, with 15 bases lying between them. The V gene's germline CDR1 is LNHNV and CDR2 YYDKDF (reference sequence). The CDR3 length is 16 residues. This CDR3 is CATSRARSTGHSPLHF. The CDR3 nucleotides read TGTGCCACCAGCAGAGCCAGATCCACAGGGCATTCACCCCTCCACTTT.

This clone was seen only a few times. The chain is built from TRBV19 and TRBJ2-2, with 11 bases that match TRBD1. V was pared by 8 bases and J by 7 bases, with 15 bases of the junction left unmatched. The V gene's germline CDR1 is LNHDA and CDR2 SQIVND (reference sequence). The CDR3 covers 17 residues. CDR3 bases: TGTGCCAGTGCCATAAGTTGGGACAGGGGGGAAGACGGGGAGCTGTTTTTT. Residues: CASAISWDRGEDGELFF.

This chain joins TRBV9 and TRBJ2-1; 10 bases are a match to TRBD2. Germline V lookup: CDR1 SGDLS, CDR2 YYNGEE. J lost 6 bases, V lost 7 bases, and 7 bases had no gene match. The CDR3 spans 14 residues. This CDR3 is CASGGTSAFNEQFF. The CDR3 bases are TGTGCCAGCGGGGGGACTAGCGCATTCAATGAGCAGTTCTTC. Full variable domain (rest looked up from reference TRBV9 and TRBJ2-1): DSGVTQTPKHLITATGQRVTLRCSPRSGDLSVYWYQQSLDQGLQFLIQYYNGEERAKGNILERFSAQQFPDLHSELNLSSLELGDSALYFCASGGTSAFNEQFFGPGTRLTVL.

This clone was seen only a few times. V gene TRBV7-3 combines with J gene TRBJ1-1; maybe TRBD1 (6 bases). CDR3 size: 14 residues. Germline assignment: CDR1 SGHTA and CDR2 FQGTGA. Trimming pared 6 bases from V and 0 bases from J, leaving 11 bases between. CDR3 sequence reads: CASRGQSLNTEAFF. The CDR3 region has the DNA TGTGCCAGCAGAGGACAGTCTTTGAACACTGAAGCTTTCTTT.

The chain recombines TRBV19 with TRBJ1-2; D not resolved. The germline gives CDR1 LNHDA, CDR2 SQIVND (reference sequence). V lost 4 bases and J 4 bases, leaving 10 bases between the germline ends. The CDR3 covers 13 residues. DNA for the CDR3: TGTGCCAGTAGTAACCCGAACTCCTATGGCTACACCTTC. Translation gives CASSNPNSYGYTF.

The chain is built from TRBV5-4 and TRBJ2-1; 13 nucleotides agree with TRBD2. This CDR3 region has 16 residues. V lost 4 bases, J lost 7 bases, and 8 bases stayed unmatched. The germline gives CDR1 SGHNT, CDR2 YYREEE (reference sequence). CDR3 nucleotide sequence: TGTGCCAGCAGCGTAGGACTAGCGGGAGTGGGAAATGAGCAGTTCTTC. Protein sequence: CASSVGLAGVGNEQFF.

V gene TRBV27 combines with J gene TRBJ2-2; possible D gene TRBD1, 6 bases. The CDR3 has 15 residues. CDR1 MNHEY and CDR2 SMNVEV come from the germline V gene (reference sequence). Between the trimmed V and J ends, which lost 5 bases and 2 bases, there was a span of 12 bases. The CDR3 loop reads CASSINRVNTGELFF. CDR3 nucleotides: TGTGCCAGCAGTATAAACAGGGTTAACACCGGGGAGCTGTTTTTT.

V is TRBV5-6 and J is TRBJ2-3; 7 nucleotides match TRBD1. CDR1 and CDR2 from the germline V gene are SGHDT and YYEEEE. V shed 2 bases and J 4 bases; nucleotides not matched to a gene: 4. CDR3 size: 14 residues. The CDR3: CASSFRDSPDTQYF. CDR3 DNA: TGTGCCAGCAGCTTCCGGGACAGCCCAGATACGCAGTATTTT.

The chain has TRBV25-1 and TRBJ1-1, with D maybe TRBD1 (6 bases). Trimming took off 6 bases at V and 4 bases at J, with 21 bases between the two ends. This CDR3 is 16 amino acids long. Germline V gene lookup returns CDR1 MGHDK and CDR2 SYGVNS. Here the CDR3 DNA reads TGTGCCAGCAGCAACCCCGGGGGGGCAGGGAGCACTGAAGCTTTCTTT. Translation: CASSNPGGAGSTEAFF.

The chain links TRBV28 to TRBJ2-1, with TRBD2 matching over 7 bases. This CDR3 comprises 15 residues. Germline assignment: CDR1 MDHEN and CDR2 SYDVKM. J gave up 3 bases and V 6 bases, and 8 bases lay outside the gene matches. The CDR3 loop reads CASSPSGNSYNEQFF. The CDR3 region has the DNA TGTGCCAGCAGCCCAAGCGGGAACAGCTACAATGAGCAGTTCTTC.

This clone has a handful of counts. J is TRBJ1-1 and V is TRBV15; the match to TRBD1 covers 7 bases. V shed 0 bases, J shed 3 bases, and the junction held 7 bases outside the gene matches. Germline V gene lookup returns CDR1 LNHNV and CDR2 YYDKDF (reference sequence). There are 16 residues in the CDR3. The CDR3 nucleotides are TGTGCCACCAGCAGAGATGAAGGGACAGATGACACTGAAGCTTTCTTT. This encodes CATSRDEGTDDTEAFF.

This clone was detected only once. The V and J genes are TRBV6-1 and TRBJ1-5; D call uncertain. The V gene lost 6 bases and the J gene lost 2 bases, with 11 bases spanning the gap. The length of the CDR3 is 14 residues. Germline lookup yields CDR1 MNHNS and CDR2 SASEGT. The CDR3 bases are TGTGCCAGCAGGACCGGGGTCGGCAATCAGCCCCAGCATTTT. Its translation: CASRTGVGNQPQHF.

V usage is TRBV27 and J usage is TRBJ2-2; a weak D match, TRBD2 (6 bases). This CDR3 contains 15 residues. CDR1 and CDR2 from the germline V gene are MNHEY and SMNVEV (reference sequence). Trimming pared 4 bases from V and 7 bases from J, leaving 16 bases between. CDR3 sequence: CASSYTGTGGGELFF. The DNA for the CDR3 is TGTGCCAGCAGTTATACCGGGACCGGGGGCGGGGAGCTGTTTTTT.

V is TRBV18 and J is TRBJ2-2; 7 nucleotides align to TRBD2. Germline V CDR1 and CDR2: KGHSH, LQKENI. The CDR3 spans 16 residues. The junction had 3 bases not matched to a gene; V was cut back by 0 bases and J by 2 bases. The CDR3 DNA reads TGTGCCAGCTCACCACCGCGGGGGAGAAACACCGGGGAGCTGTTTTTT. Translating it yields CASSPPRGRNTGELFF.

This chain connects TRBV18 to TRBJ2-7, with D uncertain. This CDR3 region has 14 residues. Trimming removed 0 bases at V and 2 bases at J, with 8 bases between. Germline loops: CDR1 KGHSH, CDR2 LQKENI. The DNA of the CDR3 is TGTGCCAGCTCACCACCTACAAACCCCTACGAGCAGTACTTC. Its translation: CASSPPTNPYEQYF.

J is TRBJ2-7 and V is TRBV11-2; 11 bases are shared with TRBD1. The CDR3 consists of 15 residues. J gave up 4 bases and V 5 bases, and 7 bases lay outside the gene matches. Germline CDR1 reads SGHAT; CDR2 reads FQNNGV. The chain's CDR3 is CASSPDGTGGYEQYF. CDR3 nucleotide sequence: TGTGCCAGCAGCCCGGACGGGACAGGGGGTTACGAGCAGTACTTC.